This TCR beta chain is drawn from a study of blood T cell repertoires in COVID-19. The method was immunoSEQ multiplex PCR; TCRdb's version includes in-frame clones alone and lacks a portion of them. The table includes a few hundred thousand clones, around 87% detected once. This CDR3 contains 16 residues. The V gene's germline CDR1 is SGHNT and CDR2 YENEEA. V lost 5 bases, J lost 5 bases, and 9 bases stayed unmatched. The sequencing input was PBMCs or T cells enriched from blood (not recorded which). This receptor was taken from a man younger than 35 who had recovered from COVID-19. The V call is TRBV11-3, the J call TRBJ2-1, with 10 bases matching TRBD2. The CDR3 region has the DNA TGTGCCAGCAGCCCCTCTAGCGGGAGAGGGGACAATGAGCAGTTCTTC. Its protein product is CASSPSSGRGDNEQFF.